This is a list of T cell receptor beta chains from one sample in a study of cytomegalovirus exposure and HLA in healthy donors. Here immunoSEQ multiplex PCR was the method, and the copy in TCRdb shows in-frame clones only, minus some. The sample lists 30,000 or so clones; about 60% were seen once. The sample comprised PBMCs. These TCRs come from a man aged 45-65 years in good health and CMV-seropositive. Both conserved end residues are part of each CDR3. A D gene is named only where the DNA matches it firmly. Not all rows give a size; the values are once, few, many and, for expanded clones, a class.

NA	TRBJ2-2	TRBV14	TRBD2	TGTGCCAGCAGCCGAAACTTATGGGGGGGGACCACCGGGGAGCTGTTTTTT	CASSRNLWGGTTGELFF
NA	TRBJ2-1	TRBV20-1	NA	TGCAGTGACGGGGTAAACGAGCAGTTCTTC	CSDGVNEQFF
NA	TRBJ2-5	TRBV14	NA	TGTGCCAGCAGCCAGGGGGCTCGGTCGGAGACCCAGTACTTC	CASSQGARSETQYF
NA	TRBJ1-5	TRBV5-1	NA	TGCGCCAGCAGCCCAGGTTTGGGCAATCAGCCCCAGCATTTT	CASSPGLGNQPQHF
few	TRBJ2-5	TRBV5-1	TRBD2	TGCGCCAGCAGCTTGAGCGGGAGGACGGAGACCCAGTACTTC	CASSLSGRTETQYF
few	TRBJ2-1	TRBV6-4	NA	TGTGCCAGCAGTGACTCCCGGGACTCAACCAATGAGCAGTTCTTC	CASSDSRDSTNEQFF
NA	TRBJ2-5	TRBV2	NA	TGTGCCAGCCGACAGGAGCAAGAGACCCAGTACTTC	CASRQEQETQYF
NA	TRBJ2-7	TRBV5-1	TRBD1	TGCGCCAGTAAACTCGGGACAGGGGAACACGAGCAGTACTTC	CASKLGTGEHEQYF
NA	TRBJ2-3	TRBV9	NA	TGTGCCAGCAGCGTAGGGGGCGGGACTCTCAGAGATACGCAGTATTTT	CASSVGGGTLRDTQYF
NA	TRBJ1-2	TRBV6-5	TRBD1	TGTGCCAGCAGTCAGAGGGACAGAACTAACTATGGCTACACCTTC	CASSQRDRTNYGYTF
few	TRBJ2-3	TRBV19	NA	TGTGCCAGTAGTATTGCGGGGATAACAGATACGCAGTATTTT	CASSIAGITDTQYF
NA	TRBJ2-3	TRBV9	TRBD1	TGTGCCAGCAGCGCCGGGGACAGTAACACAGATACGCAGTATTTT	CASSAGDSNTDTQYF
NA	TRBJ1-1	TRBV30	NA	TGTGCCTGGAGTGTACTTGCAGGCCCGAACACTGAAGCTTTCTTT	CAWSVLAGPNTEAFF
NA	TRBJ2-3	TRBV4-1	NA	TGCGCCAGCAGCCAAGACGTTCGGGGAGATACGCAGTATTTT	CASSQDVRGDTQYF
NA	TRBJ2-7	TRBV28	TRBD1	TGTGCCAGCAGTTCTACAGGGGTCGAGCAGTACTTC	CASSSTGVEQYF
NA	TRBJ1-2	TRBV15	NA	TGTGCCACCAGCAGAGATACGCAGGCGTATGGCTACACCTTC	CATSRDTQAYGYTF
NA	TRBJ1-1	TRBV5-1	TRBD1	TGCGCCAGCAGCTGGACAGGTGCTAACACTGAAGCTTTCTTT	CASSWTGANTEAFF
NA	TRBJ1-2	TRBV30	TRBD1	TGTGCCTGGAGGGGGACAGGAGTCGTTAACTATGGCTACACCTTC	CAWRGTGVVNYGYTF
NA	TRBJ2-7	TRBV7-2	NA	TGTGCCAGCAGCTTAATGTCAGGGGTTGACAACGAGCAGTACTTC	CASSLMSGVDNEQYF
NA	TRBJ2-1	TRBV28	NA	TGTGCCAGTTCCCCCCCTCGCGTTGAGCAGTTCTTC	CASSPPRVEQFF
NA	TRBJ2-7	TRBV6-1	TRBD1	TGTGCCAGCAGTGAAGCCAGGACAGGAACCTACGAGCAGTACTTC	CASSEARTGTYEQYF
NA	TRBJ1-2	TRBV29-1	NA	TGCAGCGTCGTAATTTGGGACGGGTTCCGGGAGGGCTACACCTTC	CSVVIWDGFREGYTF
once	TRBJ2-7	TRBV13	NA	TGTGCCAGCAGGATCGGTTTGTATTCCTACGAGCAGTACTTC	CASRIGLYSYEQYF
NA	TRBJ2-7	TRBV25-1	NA	TGTGCCAGCAGTCGCTTGGGCAATCCAAGCGAGCAGTACTTC	CASSRLGNPSEQYF
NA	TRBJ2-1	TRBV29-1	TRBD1	TGCAGCGCCAGGGGGCACAATGAGCAGTTCTTC	CSARGHNEQFF
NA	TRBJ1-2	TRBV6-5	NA	TGTGCCAGCCGACGCCAGGGAAATGGCTACACCTTC	CASRRQGNGYTF
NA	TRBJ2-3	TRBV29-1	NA	TGCAGCGTTGGCAGGGCCGTCACAGATACGCAGTATTTT	CSVGRAVTDTQYF
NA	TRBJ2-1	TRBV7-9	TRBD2	TGTGCCAGCAGCGCCAGGACTAGCGGGCCATACAATGAGCAGTTCTTC	CASSARTSGPYNEQFF
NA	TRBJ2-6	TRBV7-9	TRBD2	TGTGCCAGCAGCCCTACTAGCGGGGCTTCCTCTGGGGCCAACGTCCTGACTTTC	CASSPTSGASSGANVLTF
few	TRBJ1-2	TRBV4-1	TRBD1	TGCGCCAGCAGCCAAGCGAGGACAGGGGGCGTCTTGGGCTACACCTTC	CASSQARTGGVLGYTF
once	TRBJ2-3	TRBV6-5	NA	TGTGCCACCCACCAGGCAGATACGCAGTATTTT	CATHQADTQYF
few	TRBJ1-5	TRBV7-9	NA	TGTGCCAGCAGCTTCCCCCCCAATGAACTCCTCAATCAGCCCCAGCATTTT	CASSFPPNELLNQPQHF
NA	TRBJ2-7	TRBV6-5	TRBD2	TGTGCCAGCAGTTCCAGCTTGACTAGCGCGCTCTACGAGCAGTACTTC	CASSSSLTSALYEQYF
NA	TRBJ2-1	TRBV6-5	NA	TGTGCCAGCAGTTACAACAGCTGGTCCTACAATGAGCAGTTCTTC	CASSYNSWSYNEQFF
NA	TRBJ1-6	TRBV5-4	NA	TGTGCCAGCAGCTTGGCTCAGAATTCACCCCTCCACTTT	CASSLAQNSPLHF
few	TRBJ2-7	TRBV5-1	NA	TGCGCCAGCAGCCGTACCCCCGGGACTCCCCACGAGCAGTACTTC	CASSRTPGTPHEQYF
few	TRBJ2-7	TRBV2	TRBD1	TGTGCCAGCAGACAGGGGGCTTACGAGCAGTACTTC	CASRQGAYEQYF
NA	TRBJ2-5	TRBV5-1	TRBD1	TGCGCCAGCAGCTGGGACAGTCAAGAGACCCAGTACTTC	CASSWDSQETQYF
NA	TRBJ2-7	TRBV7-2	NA	TGTGCCAGCAGCTTCGACTCTTACTACGAGCAGTACTTC	CASSFDSYYEQYF
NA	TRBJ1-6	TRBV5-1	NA	TGCGCCAGCAGCCTAATGACAGGTGACAATTCACCCCTCCACTTT	CASSLMTGDNSPLHF
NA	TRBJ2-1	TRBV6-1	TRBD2	TGTGCCAGCGGGGGGACTAGCGGGAGCGATGAGCAGTTCTTC	CASGGTSGSDEQFF
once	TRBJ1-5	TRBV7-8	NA	TGTGCCAGCAGCTTAGTTTTACAGGGCGGGCAGCCCCAGCATTTT	CASSLVLQGGQPQHF
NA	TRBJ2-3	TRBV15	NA	TGTGCCACCAGCAGCTTATCTGATACGCAGTATTTT	CATSSLSDTQYF
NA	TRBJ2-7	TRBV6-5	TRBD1	TGTGCCAGCACGAACAGGGGCGAGCAGTACTTC	CASTNRGEQYF
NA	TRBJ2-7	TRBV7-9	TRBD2	TGTGCCAGCAGCCTACCCCGCGGTAGCGGGAACCCCGAGCAGTACTTC	CASSLPRGSGNPEQYF
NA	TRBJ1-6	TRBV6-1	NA	TGTGCCAGCAGTGAAGGAAGGGGCATAGCACCCCTCCACTTT	CASSEGRGIAPLHF
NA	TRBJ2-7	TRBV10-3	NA	TGTGCCATCAGTGAGTCGAGCGGGTCCTACGAGCAGTACTTC	CAISESSGSYEQYF
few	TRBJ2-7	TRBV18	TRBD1	TGTGCCAGCTCAAGCCTGGGGACAGGGGAGATCTACGAGCAGTACTTC	CASSSLGTGEIYEQYF
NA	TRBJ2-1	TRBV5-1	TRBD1	TGCGCCAGCAGCCCACAGGGGTTCGGTGAGCAGTTCTTC	CASSPQGFGEQFF
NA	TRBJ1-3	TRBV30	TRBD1	TGTGCCTGGAGCGGACCTCGGACAGGCAGGGCTGGAAACACCATATATTTT	CAWSGPRTGRAGNTIYF
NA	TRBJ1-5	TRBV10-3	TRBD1	TGTGCCATCAGCACAGGGGTCACACATCAGCCCCAGCATTTT	CAISTGVTHQPQHF
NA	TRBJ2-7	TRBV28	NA	TGTGCCAGCATGGGGCAGGTCTCCTACGAGCAGTACTTC	CASMGQVSYEQYF
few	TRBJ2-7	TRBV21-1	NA	TGTGCCAGCAGCAAAGGGGAACAGGGTTACGAGCAGTACTTC	CASSKGEQGYEQYF
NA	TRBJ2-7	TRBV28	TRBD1	TGTGCCAGCACCTTTTTGGGGACAGGGTACGAGCAGTACTTC	CASTFLGTGYEQYF
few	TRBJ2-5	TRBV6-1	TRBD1	TGTGCCAGCTCGGCGACAGGGCAGGAGACCCAGTACTTC	CASSATGQETQYF